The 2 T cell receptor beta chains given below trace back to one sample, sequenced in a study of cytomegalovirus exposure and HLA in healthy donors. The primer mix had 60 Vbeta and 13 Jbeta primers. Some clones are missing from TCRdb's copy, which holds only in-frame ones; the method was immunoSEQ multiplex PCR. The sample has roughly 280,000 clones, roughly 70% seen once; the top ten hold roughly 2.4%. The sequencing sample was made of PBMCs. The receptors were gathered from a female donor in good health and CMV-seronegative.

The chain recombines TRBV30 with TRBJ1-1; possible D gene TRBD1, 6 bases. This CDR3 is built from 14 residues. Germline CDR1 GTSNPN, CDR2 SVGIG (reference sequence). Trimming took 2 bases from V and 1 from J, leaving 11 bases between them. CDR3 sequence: CAWSWGGANTEAFF. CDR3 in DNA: TGTGCCTGGAGTTGGGGGGGGGCGAACACTGAAGCTTTCTTT.

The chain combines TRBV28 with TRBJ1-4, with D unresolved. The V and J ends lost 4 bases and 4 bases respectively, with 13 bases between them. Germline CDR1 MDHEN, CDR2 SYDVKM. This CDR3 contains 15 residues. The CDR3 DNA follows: TGTGCCAGCAGTTGGCTGTCGGAGCTTAATGAAAAACTGTTTTTT. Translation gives CASSWLSELNEKLFF.